This entry lists 17 T cell receptor beta chains sequenced from one sample in a study of blood T cells in healthy people across ages. Next came a second PCR, run for about 7 to 12 cycles, which used a sample-barcoded 5' primer along with a J-beta primer mix. TCRdb passed the 5' RACE reads through MiXCR, listing each CDR3 protein once. This table has about 1.5 million distinct CDR3 sequences, around two fifths appearing once. The sequenced sample consisted of blood. Source of these receptors: a young woman in good health.

This chain uses TRBV6-1 with TRBJ2-7, with 12 nucleotides matching TRBD2. CDR1 and CDR2 from the germline V gene are MNHNS and SASEGT. With V trimmed by 2 bases and J by 8 bases, 10 bases remained unmatched. There are 16 residues in the CDR3. CDR3 sequence (DNA): TGTGCCAGCAGTGAACCAGGGACTAGCGGGCCAGTTAAGCAGTACTTC. Amino acid sequence: CASSEPGTSGPVKQYF.

V usage is TRBV3-1 and J usage is TRBJ2-1, with D hard to call. From germline, CDR1 is LGHDT and CDR2 YNNKEL (reference sequence). Trimming left V 6 bases short and J 3 bases short, with 12 bases between. CDR3 size: 14 residues. The CDR3 sequence is CASSRDGLYNEQFF. CDR3 bases: TGTGCCAGCAGTCGAGACGGGCTCTACAATGAGCAGTTCTTC.

This clonotype was counted a few times. This chain uses TRBV3-1 with TRBJ2-5; D is undetermined. The CDR3 totals 13 residues. Germline CDR1 and CDR2: LGHDT and YNNKEL (reference sequence). Trimming removed 1 base from V and 3 bases from J, with 6 bases in between. Here the CDR3 reads CASSQARKETQYF. The CDR3, as DNA: TGTGCCAGCAGCCAAGCCCGAAAAGAGACCCAGTACTTC.

The V and J genes are TRBV12-5 and TRBJ1-1, with D possibly being TRBD1 (5 bases). The V gene's germline CDR1 is LGHNT and CDR2 FRNRAP. This CDR3 is built from 18 residues. V gave up 0 bases and J gave up 1 base, with 18 bases separating them. For the CDR3, the DNA is TGTGCTAGTGGTTTGGTACTAGGCCGAGGGGACCGGAACACTGAAGCTTTCTTT. Translated, it gives CASGLVLGRGDRNTEAFF.

This chain connects TRBV24-1 to TRBJ1-1; D possibly corresponds to TRBD1 (5 bases). V lost 3 bases and J lost 10, with 17 bases in between. CDR3 length: 14 residues. CDR1 KGHDR and CDR2 SFDVKD come from the germline V gene. CDR3 DNA sequence: TGTGCCACCAGTGATCCTGGGGGGGTGATTGGAGCTTTCTTT. It yields the protein CATSDPGGVIGAFF.

The rearrangement uses TRBV7-2 and TRBJ2-5, with 10 bases identical to TRBD2. V trimming: 1 base; J trimming: 5 bases; junction bases outside the gene matches: 13. Per the germline V gene, CDR1 is SGHTA and CDR2 is FQGNSA. CDR3 length equals 18 residues. The CDR3 bases are TGTGCCAGCAGCTTAGTTTTGGCTAGCGGGAGTACGTGGGAGACCCAGTACTTC. It translates to CASSLVLASGSTWETQYF.

The gene calls are TRBV3-1 and TRBJ2-4, with D perhaps matching TRBD2 (6 bases). The DNA end is more similar to TRBJ2-7, so the J call may be wrong. Germline V CDR1 and CDR2: LGHDT, YNNKEL (reference sequence). The CDR3 consists of 16 residues. The CDR3: CASSQYGTGDPYEQYF. As DNA, the CDR3 is TGTGCCAGCAGCCAATACGGGACTGGCGACCCCTACGAGCAGTACTTC.

In this sample, this clonotype turned up a few times. The rearrangement joins TRBV14 to TRBJ2-6; unclear D gene. The germline gives CDR1 SGHDN, CDR2 FVKESK. Trimming shortened V by 4 bases and J by 2 bases, and 3 bases separated the two germline ends. This CDR3 comprises 13 residues. DNA for the CDR3: TGTGCCAGCAGCCGAACTGGGGCCAACGTCCTGACTTTC. Its translation: CASSRTGANVLTF. The full variable domain, rest sourced from reference TRBV14 and TRBJ2-6, is EAGVTQFPSHSVIEKGQTVTLRCDPISGHDNLYWYRRVMGKEIKFLLHFVKESKQDESGMPNNRFLAERTGGTYSTLKVQPAELEDSGVYFCASSRTGANVLTFGAGSRLTVL.

The genes are TRBV5-6 and TRBJ2-7, with TRBD1 identical over 7 bases. Looked up from germline, CDR1 is SGHDT and CDR2 is YYEEEE. V dropped 4 bases and J dropped 4; count of bases not matched to a gene: 5. The CDR3 is 13 residues long. CDR3 DNA: TGTGCCAGCAGCACTAAGGACAGGTACGAGCAGTACTTC. Translated: CASSTKDRYEQYF.

As regards this clonotype: Being one base from a much bigger clone, this may be a read error. The J gene is TRBJ2-5, the V gene TRBV12-3 or TRBV12-4, with 8 bases lining up with TRBD1. The CDR3 spans 13 residues. J gave up 5 bases and V 6 bases, and 5 bases lay outside the gene matches. This CDR3 reads CASSRTGMETQYF. The CDR3 nucleotides are TGTGCCAGCAGCCGGACAGGGATGGAGACCCAGTACTTC.

The rearrangement joins TRBV9 to TRBJ2-7, with 9 bases aligning to TRBD1. V was pared by 4 bases and J by 2 bases, with 7 bases of the junction left unmatched. Per germline, CDR1 SGDLS and CDR2 YYNGEE. The CDR3 sequence is 15 residues long. The CDR3 nucleotides read TGTGCCAGCAGCCTCATGGACAGGGGTACCTACGAGCAGTACTTC. Translating gives CASSLMDRGTYEQYF.

The V call is TRBV20-1, the J call TRBJ2-7; possibly TRBD2 for D (5 bases). This CDR3 is built from 13 residues. Germline CDR1 reads DFQATT; CDR2 reads SNEGSKA (reference sequence). The V and J ends lost 7 bases and 2 bases respectively, with 15 bases between them. CDR3 residues: CSVYARATYEQYF. The CDR3 DNA is TGCAGTGTTTATGCGCGGGCCACCTACGAGCAGTACTTC.

The rearrangement uses TRBV5-1 and TRBJ1-2, with TRBD1 matching over 11 bases. The ends lost 5 bases at V and 2 bases at J; junction bases unmatched: 5. Germline CDR1 SGHRS, CDR2 YFSETQ. There are 15 residues in the CDR3. Here the CDR3 DNA reads TGCGCCAGCAGGAGGGACAGGGGGATCAACTATGGCTACACCTTC. The encoded protein is CASRRDRGINYGYTF.

This chain joins TRBV5-1 and TRBJ2-5; 11 bases fit TRBD2. Germline CDR1 is SGHRS and CDR2 is YFSETQ. This CDR3 comprises 15 residues. The junction had 13 bases not matched to a gene; V was cut back by 4 bases and J by 11 bases. The CDR3 reads CASSLVAGGLREQYF. The DNA of the CDR3 is TGCGCCAGCAGCCTGGTAGCGGGAGGGCTTCGGGAGCAGTACTTC.

The V gene is TRBV12-3 or TRBV12-4, the J gene TRBJ2-5, with TRBD2 as a possible D gene (6 bases). Trimming removed 1 base from V and 11 bases from J, with 23 bases in between. The CDR3 covers 16 residues. CDR3 coding DNA: TGTGCCAGCAGTTTAGGGCGGGAAGGGACGTTGGATGAGCAGTACTTC. Protein product: CASSLGREGTLDEQYF.

This clonotype was observed a handful of times. The rearrangement links TRBV10-3 to TRBJ1-2, with unresolved D. Deletions cut 10 bases from V and 3 bases from J, with 21 bases between. CDR3 length: 15 residues. Germline CDR1 reads ENHRY; CDR2 reads SYGVKD. For the CDR3, the DNA is TGTGCCAGCACGGTTGGACCATACCGGGACTATGGCTACACCTTC. Its protein product is CASTVGPYRDYGYTF.

This clonotype was found a few times. The rearrangement uses TRBV12-3 or TRBV12-4 and TRBJ2-1; D is uncertain. The CDR3 consists of 16 residues. Trimming cost V 6 bases and J 0 bases, with 15 bases left between them. The CDR3 DNA reads TGTGCCAGCAGCATGGTCGGCGGATACTCCTACAATGAGCAGTTCTTC. It translates to CASSMVGGYSYNEQFF.